This entry is about one T cell receptor (beta chain). This record comes from a study of tumour-infiltrating T cells in Burkitt lymphoma. At the level of the study: Repertoire clonality predicted overall and progression-free survival.

Sequencing used immunoSEQ multiplex PCR; TCRdb keeps in-frame clones, though not all of them. The sample has around 14,000 clones, more than 70% seen once. This CDR3 has 14 amino acids. The ends were cut back, 10 bases at V and 4 bases at J, with 16 bases in the middle. The germline CDR1 and CDR2 sequences are LNHDA and SQIVND (reference sequence). The sample comprised tumor tissue. This TCR was recovered from a human donor with diffuse large B-cell lymphoma. The chain couples TRBV19 to TRBJ2-2; D is possibly TRBD1 or TRBD2 (5 bases each). The CDR3 loop is CATSKRGATGELFF. CDR3 bases: TGTGCCACCTCAAAGAGGGGTGCCACCGGGGAGCTGTTTTTT.